This is a list of T cell receptor beta chains from one sample in a study of radiotherapy plus CTLA-4 blockade in lung cancer. Only in-frame clones appear in the TCRdb table, and some are missing; sequencing was by immunoSEQ multiplex PCR. Of 11,000 to 15,000 clones listed, around 87% are singletons. Sample: peripheral blood, taken from a patient treated with radiotherapy plus ipilimumab. These receptor sequences come from a human donor with non-small cell lung cancer that progressed on radiotherapy plus ipilimumab. Some clones in this sample may be carry-over from other donors' samples. CDR3s include the opening cysteine and the closing phenylalanine or tryptophan. D genes are given only for firm matches. Clone size is stated in some rows and not others, as once, few, many or a class when expanded.

DNA,CDR3,size,length,D,J,V
TGTGCCATCAGTGGAACTAGCGGGGGGGCCCATGAGCAGTTCTTC,CAISGTSGGAHEQFF,few,15,TRBD2,TRBJ2-1,TRBV10-3
TGCGCCAGCAGCTTTCTCTCCGGGAAAAACACTGAAGCTTTCTTT,CASSFLSGKNTEAFF,.,15,.,TRBJ1-1,TRBV5-1
TGTGCCAGCAGCCGCCAACAGGGACGAGAGGGGTACGAGCAGTACTTC,CASSRQQGREGYEQYF,.,16,.,TRBJ2-7,TRBV14
TGCGCCAGCAGCCAGGCCAATGAGCAGTTCTTC,CASSQANEQFF,.,11,.,TRBJ2-1,TRBV4-1
TGCGCCAGCGGACAGGGAAACACCATATATTTT,CASGQGNTIYF,.,11,.,TRBJ1-3,TRBV5-1
TGTGCCAGCAGTCTAAAACGTCAGGTAACTTACAATGAGCAGTTCTTC,CASSLKRQVTYNEQFF,.,16,.,TRBJ2-1,TRBV27
TGTGCCAGCAGTGAACGGGGACAGATCACCGGGGAGCTGTTTTTT,CASSERGQITGELFF,.,15,TRBD1,TRBJ2-2,TRBV2
TGTGCCAGCAGCTCACCCTCTCTACGGGACTATGCCTACGAGCAGTACTTC,CASSSPSLRDYAYEQYF,.,17,TRBD2,TRBJ2-7,TRBV5-5
TGTGCCAGCAGCTTTTCCGACAGGGTGAACACTGAAGCTTTCTTT,CASSFSDRVNTEAFF,.,15,TRBD1,TRBJ1-1,TRBV5-5
TGTGCCAGCAGCTTAGCGCCGGCTAGCGGGAGGGCCGGAAATGAGCAGTTCTTC,CASSLAPASGRAGNEQFF,.,18,TRBD2,TRBJ2-1,TRBV7-2
TGTGCCAGCAGTTTCAGGGGTAGTGATGGCTACACCTTC,CASSFRGSDGYTF,.,13,.,TRBJ1-2,TRBV27
TGCGCCAGCAGTGAATTAACAAAGGACAGGGGGCGCGAGCAGTACTTC,CASSELTKDRGREQYF,.,16,TRBD1,TRBJ2-7,TRBV10-2
TGCAGCGTGGATGGACTAGCGGGGAATGAGCAGTTCTTC,CSVDGLAGNEQFF,once,13,TRBD2,TRBJ2-1,TRBV29-1
TGTGCCAGCAGCCGGGACTCTTCCACAGATACGCAGTATTTT,CASSRDSSTDTQYF,.,14,.,TRBJ2-3,TRBV7-9
TGTGCCAGCCGGGAAGGGCGCCTCTCCTACAATGAGCAGTTCTTC,CASREGRLSYNEQFF,.,15,.,TRBJ2-1,TRBV27
TGTGCCAGCATTAAGCGGGAGAGCCTCTCTGGGCCGTACAATGAGCAGTTCTTC,CASIKRESLSGPYNEQFF,.,18,TRBD2,TRBJ2-1,TRBV27
TGTGCCAGCAAGTTCGACAACTCTGGAAACACCATATATTTT,CASKFDNSGNTIYF,few,14,.,TRBJ1-3,TRBV6-1
TGTGCCAGCAGCAGAAACAGGGCGGGGGTACACGCCAAAAACATTCAGTACTTC,CASSRNRAGVHAKNIQYF,.,18,.,TRBJ2-4,TRBV7-2
TGCGCCAGCAGCTTACTAGGGCGGATAGATACGCAGTATTTT,CASSLLGRIDTQYF,.,14,.,TRBJ2-3,TRBV5-1
TGTGCCAGCGCCGGGACTAGCTACAATGAGCAGTTCTTC,CASAGTSYNEQFF,.,13,TRBD2,TRBJ2-1,TRBV7-2
TGTGCCAGCAGTCCCGGACAGGAAGGGACACCCCTCCACTTT,CASSPGQEGTPLHF,.,14,TRBD1,TRBJ1-6,TRBV6-1
TGTGCCAGCTCACCGACAGGTGAAGCTTTCTTT,CASSPTGEAFF,.,11,.,TRBJ1-1,TRBV18
TGTGCCAGCAGCTTAGCGGTTCTAGGGGAATCCGATACGCAGTATTTT,CASSLAVLGESDTQYF,.,16,.,TRBJ2-3,TRBV7-9
TGTGCCAGCAGCTTCGAGCTAGCGGAACCCTACAATGAGCAGTTCTTC,CASSFELAEPYNEQFF,.,16,TRBD2,TRBJ2-1,TRBV5-6
TGTGCCAGCAGCCTAGATATGAACACTGAAGCTTTCTTT,CASSLDMNTEAFF,.,13,.,TRBJ1-1,TRBV7-9
TGCAGCGCTTTACTCAGGGATACCTACGAGCAGTACTTC,CSALLRDTYEQYF,.,13,.,TRBJ2-7,TRBV29-1
TGTGCCAGCAGTCCGACAGGGGGCAGTCAGCCCCAGCATTTT,CASSPTGGSQPQHF,.,14,TRBD1,TRBJ1-5,TRBV28
TGTGCCAGTCGGGGGACTAGCGAAGAGACCCAGTACTTC,CASRGTSEETQYF,.,13,TRBD2,TRBJ2-5,TRBV2
TGTGCCAGTAGCAATCTAGCGGGAGGACACTACGAGCAGTACTTC,CASSNLAGGHYEQYF,.,15,TRBD2,TRBJ2-7,TRBV19
TGTGCCAGTAACCCCTCCATAGGCTACGGGGGAGAGCAGTACTTC,CASNPSIGYGGEQYF,.,15,.,TRBJ2-7,TRBV19
TGTGCCAGCAGGCCGGGACAGGGGTTTTACGAGCAGTACTTC,CASRPGQGFYEQYF,.,14,TRBD1,TRBJ2-7,TRBV2
TGCGCCAGCAGTGAGACGACAGGGCTTCAGCCCCAGCATTTT,CASSETTGLQPQHF,.,14,TRBD1,TRBJ1-5,TRBV10-2
TGTGCCAGCAGCCAAACACCTAACTATGGCTACACCTTC,CASSQTPNYGYTF,.,13,.,TRBJ1-2,TRBV6-1
TGCGCCAGCAGCCAACGGGGTGGGGCCAACGTCCTGACTTTC,CASSQRGGANVLTF,once,14,.,TRBJ2-6,TRBV4-3
TGTGCCAGCAGCTCCACCCGGGACAGGAGGATTGGGGCCAACGTCCTGACTTTC,CASSSTRDRRIGANVLTF,.,18,TRBD1,TRBJ2-6,TRBV11-1
TGTGCCAGCAGCTTTCGAACAGGGGGCGGTGGCTACACCTTC,CASSFRTGGGGYTF,.,14,TRBD1,TRBJ1-2,TRBV5-4
TGTGCCAGCAGCCCTACCAGGGGGCGAGGCGGCTACACCTTC,CASSPTRGRGGYTF,.,14,TRBD1,TRBJ1-2,TRBV27
TGTGCCAGCAGTGACGGACTAGCGGGGGAGACCGGGGAGCTGTTTTTT,CASSDGLAGETGELFF,few,16,TRBD2,TRBJ2-2,TRBV25-1
TGCGCCAGCAGCCATGACAGGAGATTCTATGGCTACACCTTC,CASSHDRRFYGYTF,.,14,.,TRBJ1-2,TRBV4-3
TGCGCCAGCAGCTTGGTCGTCGGCAATGAGCAGTTCTTC,CASSLVVGNEQFF,once,13,.,TRBJ2-1,TRBV5-1
TGTGCCAGCAGTATAGAAGCATACGCGGCCACAGATACGCAGTATTTT,CASSIEAYAATDTQYF,.,16,.,TRBJ2-3,TRBV2
TGTGCCAGCAGCGTAGCTACGTCCCATTTCTATGGCTACACCTTC,CASSVATSHFYGYTF,.,15,.,TRBJ1-2,TRBV9
TGTGCTAGTGGTCTCGGCGACAGGGGTGGGACCTATGGCTACACCTTC,CASGLGDRGGTYGYTF,.,16,TRBD1,TRBJ1-2,TRBV12-5
TGTGCCAGCAGTTCCCTCCTTGGTGAGCGGGGGAACTACAATGAGCAGTTCTTC,CASSSLLGERGNYNEQFF,.,18,TRBD2,TRBJ2-1,TRBV27
TGTGCCAGCAGGGAAACAGGGGGCGACTCACCCCTCCACTTT,CASRETGGDSPLHF,.,14,TRBD1,TRBJ1-6,TRBV25-1
TGTGCCAGCAGCTCCCTCAGGGGGAAGCAGTACTTC,CASSSLRGKQYF,.,12,TRBD1,TRBJ2-7,TRBV13
TGCGCCAGCAGCTCGGGGGACAGGGGTAATTCACCCCTCCACTTT,CASSSGDRGNSPLHF,.,15,TRBD1,TRBJ1-6,TRBV5-1
TGTGCCAGCAGCTTTTCCGGGGGAGACTACAATGAGCAGTTCTTC,CASSFSGGDYNEQFF,.,15,.,TRBJ2-1,TRBV7-2
TGCGCCAGCAGCTTGTCTAGCGGGGGGTTCAATGAGCAGTTCTTC,CASSLSSGGFNEQFF,.,15,TRBD2,TRBJ2-1,TRBV5-1
TGCGCCAGCAGCTTGGGAAGACTAGCGGGAGCAAGGGATACGCAGTATTTT,CASSLGRLAGARDTQYF,.,17,TRBD2,TRBJ2-3,TRBV5-1
TGTGCCAGCAGCTTAATACAGAACACTGAAGCTTTCTTT,CASSLIQNTEAFF,.,13,.,TRBJ1-1,TRBV7-2
TGTGCCAGCTCACCGGACAGGGGGCGGGGCACTGAAGCTTTCTTT,CASSPDRGRGTEAFF,.,15,TRBD1,TRBJ1-1,TRBV18
TGTGCCAGCAGAAAGGACAATAACTATGGCTACACCTTC,CASRKDNNYGYTF,.,13,.,TRBJ1-2,TRBV6-5
TGTGCCAGCAGCTTAACAGTGGGCGCAGATACGCAGTATTTT,CASSLTVGADTQYF,.,14,.,TRBJ2-3,TRBV11-2
TGTGCCAGCCAGGGACTAGCGGGAGGGCGGTACAATGAGCAGTTCTTC,CASQGLAGGRYNEQFF,once,16,TRBD2,TRBJ2-1,TRBV25-1
TGTGCCAGCAGCGAGACTAGCGAGAGCACAGATACGCAGTATTTT,CASSETSESTDTQYF,.,15,TRBD2,TRBJ2-3,TRBV6-4
TGTGCCAGCAGTTACTCCCGGACAGGGGGCGGCTATGGCTACACCTTC,CASSYSRTGGGYGYTF,.,16,TRBD1,TRBJ1-2,TRBV6-5
TGTGCCAGCAGTGCTCAGGGAAGAATCACAGATACGCAGTATTTT,CASSAQGRITDTQYF,.,15,.,TRBJ2-3,TRBV2
TGTGCCAGCAGCCGAGGGACTAGCGGGAACACAGATACGCAGTATTTT,CASSRGTSGNTDTQYF,.,16,TRBD2,TRBJ2-3,TRBV7-3